This note documents a single TCR beta chain sequence. The target antigen is unknown. A second PCR, run for 7 to 11 cycles, used a sample-barcoded 5' primer plus a J-beta primer mix. TCRdb used MiXCR to reprocess the 5' RACE reads, holding one entry per CDR3 protein. The table lists about 1.4 million distinct CDR3 sequences, approximately 59% of them singletons. The entry originates in a study of blood T cells in healthy people across ages. Study results and limitations: Roughly linear age-related decline in beta diversity appeared, significant by age around 42.

CDR1 and CDR2 from the germline V gene are LNHDA and SQIVND (reference sequence). Trimming left V 9 bases short and J 6 bases short, with 10 bases between. The CDR3 contains 11 residues. Sequenced input: blood. This chain joins TRBV19 and TRBJ2-3; D not certain. This TCR was sampled from a man between 18 and 29 years old in good health. DNA for the CDR3: TGTGCCAGCAGTGATTACGATACGCAGTATTTT. Translated, it gives CASSDYDTQYF.